These 21 T cell receptor beta chains originate from one sample sequenced in a study of cytomegalovirus exposure and HLA in healthy donors. A multiplex PCR was run with 60 Vbeta primers and 13 Jbeta primers. Assay: immunoSEQ multiplex PCR; the TCRdb copy retains only in-frame clones and omits some. The repertoire includes 150,000 to 250,000 clones, over 65% of them detected once, and roughly 0.097% sits in the top ten. Specimen: PBMCs. The receptors here all came from a boy between 2 and 10 years old in good health and CMV-seronegative.

The genes are TRBV7-9 and TRBJ1-2; TRBD1 aligns across 9 bases. This CDR3 region has 15 residues. The germline V gene has CDR1 SEHNR and CDR2 FQNEAQ (reference sequence). V shed 0 bases and J 8 bases; nucleotides not matched to a gene: 7. The CDR3 protein is CASSLALTGGRGYTF. In DNA form, the CDR3 reads TGTGCCAGCAGCTTAGCGCTGACAGGGGGAAGGGGCTACACCTTC. The full variable domain, rest sourced from reference TRBV7-9 and TRBJ1-2, is DTGVSQNPRHKITKRGQNVTFRCDPISEHNRLYWYRQTLGQGPEFLTYFQNEAQLEKSRLLSDRFSAERPKGSFSTLEIQRTEQGDSAMYLCASSLALTGGRGYTFGSGTRLTVV.

The chain joins TRBV5-8 to TRBJ1-1; TRBD1 matches at 7 bases. Germline CDR1 and CDR2: SGHTS and YDEGEE. CDR3 length: 19 amino acids. The V and J ends lost 5 bases and 7 bases, in that order; junction bases with no gene match: 26. The CDR3 region is CASSWGAPPGNRGHIEAFF. The CDR3 nucleotides read TGTGCCAGCAGTTGGGGCGCTCCGCCGGGGAATAGGGGGCATATTGAAGCTTTCTTT.

The J gene is TRBJ1-2, the V gene TRBV5-1; possible D gene TRBD1, 6 bases. The V end lost 2 bases, the J end lost 8 bases, and 19 bases lay between the germline ends. This CDR3 contains 15 residues. Per germline, CDR1 SGHRS and CDR2 YFSETQ. The CDR3 reads CASSFGTRGSLGYTF. As DNA, the CDR3 is TGCGCCAGCAGCTTCGGGACAAGGGGATCACTAGGCTACACCTTC. The entire variable domain, with the rest obtained from reference TRBV5-1 and TRBJ1-2, is as follows: KAGVTQTPRYLIKTRGQQVTLSCSPISGHRSVSWYQQTPGQGLQFLFEYFSETQRNKGNFPGRFSGRQFSNSRSEMNVSTLELGDSALYLCASSFGTRGSLGYTFGSGTRLTVV.

This clone was detected a few times. The chain employs TRBV4-3 and TRBJ2-1; D remains ambiguous. The length of the CDR3 is 16 residues. Trimming left V 0 bases short and J 1 base short, with 10 bases between. Germline CDR1 reads LGHNA; CDR2 reads YSLEER. The CDR3 loop is CASSQDRSQSYNEQFF. The DNA for the CDR3 is TGCGCCAGCAGCCAAGATAGGAGCCAATCCTACAATGAGCAGTTCTTC.

This chain joins TRBV4-1 and TRBJ2-3; 13 positions match TRBD2. This CDR3 has 16 residues. Germline V gene sequence: CDR1 MGHRA, CDR2 YSYEKL. Trimming removed 0 bases from V and 8 bases from J; junction bases left unmatched: 5. The CDR3 DNA follows: TGCGCCAGCAGCCAAGATGTGAGACTAGCGGGGGGTACGCAGTATTTT. It translates to CASSQDVRLAGGTQYF.

The table lists this clone with a few counts. The V and J genes are TRBV7-3 and TRBJ2-3; 10 bases match TRBD2. Germline V gene lookup returns CDR1 SGHTA and CDR2 FQGTGA. The CDR3 length is 14 residues. The J segment lost 3 bases and the V segment lost 5 bases, leaving 2 bases of the junction unmatched. The DNA for the CDR3 is TGTGCCAGCAGCATTAGCGGGGGGACAGATACGCAGTATTTT. Protein product: CASSISGGTDTQYF. The full variable domain, in which reference TRBV7-3 and TRBJ2-3 provide the parts outside the CDR3, is GAGVSQTPSNKVTEKGKYVELRCDPISGHTALYWYRQSLGQGPEFLIYFQGTGAADDSGLPNDRFFAVRPEGSVSTLKIQRTERGDSAVYLCASSISGGTDTQYFGPGTRLTVL.

This CDR3 reads CASGYTGEGDTQYF. The DNA for the CDR3 is TGTGCTAGTGGTTATACAGGGGAAGGAGATACGCAGTATTTT. The J gene is TRBJ2-3, the V gene TRBV12-5; 7 bases agree with TRBD1. Germline CDR1 reads LGHNT; CDR2 reads FRNRAP. J gave up 5 bases and V 4 bases, and 6 bases lay outside the gene matches. The CDR3 is made up of 14 amino acids.

The chain links TRBV4-3 to TRBJ2-3; 11 positions match TRBD2. V gave up 3 bases and J gave up 6 bases; unmatched junction bases: 8. CDR1 LGHNA and CDR2 YSLEER come from the germline V gene. This CDR3 comprises 16 residues. CDR3: CASSQLETSGADTQYF. The CDR3 DNA reads TGCGCCAGCAGCCAGTTAGAGACTAGCGGGGCCGATACGCAGTATTTT.

The CDR3 DNA follows: TGTGCCAGCAGCGTATCCCCCGGACAGGGGTTGGGGGAGACCCAGTACTTC. It translates to CASSVSPGQGLGETQYF. The chain employs TRBV9 and TRBJ2-5, with TRBD1 matching 9 bases. The CDR3 spans 17 residues. J was trimmed by 5 bases and V by 1 base; bases with no gene match: 12. Germline-derived CDR1 and CDR2 are SGDLS and YYNGEE.

This clone was seen only a few times. The chain joins TRBV9 to TRBJ2-3; 12 positions agree with TRBD2. Looked up from germline, CDR1 is SGDLS and CDR2 is YYNGEE. This CDR3 has 17 amino acids. V dropped 4 bases and J dropped 6; count of bases not matched to a gene: 12. CDR3 protein: CASSPHPSGGARDTQYF. The CDR3 nucleotides read TGTGCCAGCAGCCCTCACCCTAGCGGGGGGGCCAGGGATACGCAGTATTTT.

The V and J genes are TRBV5-6 and TRBJ2-7, with unresolved D. This CDR3 is 14 amino acids long. V gave up 0 bases and J gave up 2 bases, with 9 bases separating them. From germline, CDR1 is SGHDT and CDR2 YYEEEE. The CDR3 spells CASSLVAGAYEQYF. Written as DNA, the CDR3 is TGTGCCAGCAGCTTGGTGGCAGGTGCCTACGAGCAGTACTTC.

This chain uses TRBV21-1 with TRBJ2-7; TRBD1, the table's D call, lacks a check against the DNA. TRBV21-1 counts as a pseudogene. The CDR3 has 14 amino acids. This chain's CDR3 is CASSKGTRVQEQYF. The CDR3 region has the DNA TGTGCCAGCAGCAAAGGGACCAGGGTCCAGGAGCAGTACTTC.

The chain recombines TRBV5-8 with TRBJ1-2; the match to TRBD1 covers 9 bases. V gave up 9 bases and J gave up 1 base; unmatched junction bases: 4. The CDR3 extends over 13 amino acids. Germline assignment: CDR1 SGHTS and CDR2 YDEGEE. Written as DNA, the CDR3 is TGTGCCATGAGGACAGGGGTTAACTATGGCTACACCTTC. It encodes CAMRTGVNYGYTF.

J is TRBJ1-5 and V is TRBV14; no clear D. V shed 4 bases and J shed 6 bases, with 10 bases lying between them. Germline lookup yields CDR1 SGHDN and CDR2 FVKESK. This CDR3 has 13 amino acids. The CDR3 here is CASSREAGQPQHF. In DNA form, the CDR3 reads TGTGCCAGCAGCCGGGAGGCGGGTCAGCCCCAGCATTTT.

The chain employs TRBV7-9 and TRBJ2-3; 7 bases align to TRBD1. The trim removed 5 bases at V and 3 bases at J, leaving 5 bases unmatched. The CDR3 runs to 14 residues. Germline values: CDR1 SEHNR, CDR2 FQNEAQ (reference sequence). The CDR3 loop reads CASSPTGVTDTQYF. DNA of the CDR3: TGTGCCAGCAGCCCAACAGGGGTAACAGATACGCAGTATTTT.

The chain has TRBV7-2 and TRBJ2-1, with TRBD2 matching over 9 bases. The CDR3 runs 14 residues. Germline V CDR1 and CDR2: SGHTA, FQGNSA. The V segment lost 5 bases and the J segment 8 bases; nucleotides outside the gene matches: 7. The chain's CDR3 is CASSRGGALDEQFF. In DNA form, the CDR3 reads TGTGCCAGCAGCCGCGGGGGGGCCTTGGATGAGCAGTTCTTC.

V and J are TRBV6-5 and TRBJ1-2, with 7 bases identical to TRBD1. J gave up 4 bases and V 3 bases, and 11 bases lay outside the gene matches. This CDR3 is built from 16 residues. Germline V gene lookup returns CDR1 MNHEY and CDR2 SVGAGI. The CDR3 loop reads CASSYQLTGTAYGYTF. Written as DNA, the CDR3 is TGTGCCAGCAGTTATCAATTGACCGGGACAGCCTATGGCTACACCTTC.

The chain has TRBV6-6 and TRBJ2-5; a possible D gene is TRBD1 (5 bases). CDR3 size: 15 residues. V was shortened by 2 bases and J by 1 base, with 11 bases between the two germline ends. Per the germline V gene, CDR1 is MNHNY and CDR2 is SVGAGI (reference sequence). CDR3 nucleotides: TGTGCCAGCAGTTACCCTGACAGCCTCCAAGAGACCCAGTACTTC. The encoded protein is CASSYPDSLQETQYF.

In nucleotides, the CDR3 is TGTGCCAGCAGCTTCGGGACTGGGCTTTGGGGGGAGCAGTACTTC. Translating gives CASSFGTGLWGEQYF. This chain joins TRBV7-2 and TRBJ2-7; D is possibly TRBD2 (6 bases). V shed 3 bases and J shed 7 bases, with 19 bases lying between them. Per the germline V gene, CDR1 is SGHTA and CDR2 is FQGNSA. The CDR3 has 15 amino acids.

This chain connects TRBV7-2 to TRBJ1-2; D perhaps matches TRBD1 (6 bases). V lost 0 bases to trimming and J lost 2 bases, with 10 bases between them. Looked up from germline, CDR1 is SGHTA and CDR2 is FQGNSA. The CDR3 spans 15 residues. The CDR3 nucleotides read TGTGCCAGCAGCTTAGCCACGGGGGGCAACTATGGCTACACCTTC. This translates into CASSLATGGNYGYTF. Full variable domain (rest looked up from reference TRBV7-2 and TRBJ1-2): GAGVSQSPSNKVTEKGKDVELRCDPISGHTALYWYRQSLGQGLEFLIYFQGNSAPDKSGLPSDRFSAERTGGSVSTLTIQRTQQEDSAVYLCASSLATGGNYGYTFGSGTRLTVV.

V usage is TRBV27 and J usage is TRBJ1-2, with TRBD1 as a possible D gene (6 bases). Trimming shortened V by 5 bases and J by 5 bases, and 6 bases separated the two germline ends. CDR3 length: 11 residues. Germline V gene lookup returns CDR1 MNHEY and CDR2 SMNVEV (reference sequence). CDR3 sequence (DNA): TGTGCCAGCAGTCAGGGGTATGGCTACACCTTC. Translating gives CASSQGYGYTF.